Sequencing of this T cell receptor (beta chain) was carried out in a study of shared clonotypes between healthy human individuals. Measured with immunoSEQ multiplex PCR; TCRdb has only the in-frame clones, and not every one. The sample records roughly 2 million clones, 90% to 95% being singletons. The length of the CDR3 is 20 residues. CDR1 and CDR2 from the germline V gene are MGHRA and YSYEKL. V was cut by 0 bases and J by 0 bases, with 18 bases left in between. Sequencing used naive CD4+ T cells sorted from blood. Subset described: CD45RA+ positively selected. The sequence was obtained from a man between 18 and 29 years old in good health. The chain couples TRBV4-1 to TRBJ1-6; D remains unclear. This chain's CDR3 is CASSQDSVPASISYNSPLHF. The CDR3 DNA follows: TGCGCCAGCAGCCAAGATTCTGTTCCGGCGTCGATCTCCTATAATTCACCCCTCCACTTT.